The present TCR beta chain was sequenced within a study of cytomegalovirus exposure and HLA in healthy donors. The primer mix had 60 Vbeta and 13 Jbeta primers. TCRdb's copy holds only in-frame clones and misses some; the assay was immunoSEQ multiplex PCR. This sample has over 100,000 clones; around 73% occur once, and the top ten carry about 1.5%. Points from the study as a whole: The study labeled around 160 TCR beta chains cytomegalovirus-associated. V- and J-gene trimming of TCR beta was linked (in a later analysis) to a missense DCLRE1C variant. Across donors, most TCRs were seen rarely, yet some public ones were widespread. Per a prior analysis, the majority of TCR beta V segments were productive roughly 90% or roughly 30% of the time.

The V and J ends lost 3 bases and 4 bases respectively, with 10 bases between them. The CDR3 length is 14 residues. Per germline, CDR1 SGHDN and CDR2 FVKESK. About this clone itself: Its antigen is not identified.

The TCR comes from a female donor in good health and CMV-seronegative. Sequencing was done on a sample of PBMCs. The chain uses TRBV14 and TRBJ1-3; no firm D call. The CDR3 coding sequence is TGTGCCAGCAGCCACGGTCCGATCGGAAACACCATATATTTT. Protein: CASSHGPIGNTIYF.